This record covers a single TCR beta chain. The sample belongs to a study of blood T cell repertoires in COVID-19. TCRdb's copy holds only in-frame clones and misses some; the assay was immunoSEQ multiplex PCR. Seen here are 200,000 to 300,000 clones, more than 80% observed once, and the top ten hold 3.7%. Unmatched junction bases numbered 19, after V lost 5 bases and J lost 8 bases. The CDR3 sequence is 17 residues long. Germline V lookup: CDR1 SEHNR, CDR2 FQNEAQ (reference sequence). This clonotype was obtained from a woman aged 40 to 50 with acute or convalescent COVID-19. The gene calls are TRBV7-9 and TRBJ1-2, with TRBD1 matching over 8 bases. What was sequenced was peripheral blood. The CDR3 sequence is CASSLVLSGTGGEGYTF. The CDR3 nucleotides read TGTGCCAGCAGCCTCGTACTCTCCGGGACAGGAGGGGAGGGCTACACCTTC. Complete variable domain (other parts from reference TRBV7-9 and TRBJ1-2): DTGVSQNPRHKITKRGQNVTFRCDPISEHNRLYWYRQTLGQGPEFLTYFQNEAQLEKSRLLSDRFSAERPKGSFSTLEIQRTEQGDSAMYLCASSLVLSGTGGEGYTFGSGTRLTVV.